The clone carrying this T cell receptor (beta chain) was observed a handful of times. Its antigen is not identified. Among all donors, each was a healthy Caucasian. This specimen belongs to a study of identical twins. General observations from the study: These conclusions were based on statistical analysis (cross-sectional, not following the same donors).

Template switching (which added a universal primer site) was used, and cDNA carried unique molecular identifiers. TCRdb re-derived calls from the 5' RACE reads in MiXCR, one entry per CDR3 protein. The sample holds a few hundred thousand distinct CDR3 sequences, more than 9% seen once. V was trimmed by 0 bases and J by 6 bases, leaving 10 bases between them. The CDR3 contains 13 residues. Germline V CDR1 and CDR2: SGDLS, YYNGEE. A further study also used this sample, focusing on yellow fever vaccine responses in identical twins.

The rearrangement joins TRBV9 to TRBJ2-7; perhaps TRBD2 as D (6 bases). The specimen was PBMCs. This TCR derives from a woman aged 18-30 years in good health. Here the CDR3 DNA reads TGTGCCAGCAGCGTAGGACTGGGGGGCGAGCAGTACTTC. It specifies CASSVGLGGEQYF.